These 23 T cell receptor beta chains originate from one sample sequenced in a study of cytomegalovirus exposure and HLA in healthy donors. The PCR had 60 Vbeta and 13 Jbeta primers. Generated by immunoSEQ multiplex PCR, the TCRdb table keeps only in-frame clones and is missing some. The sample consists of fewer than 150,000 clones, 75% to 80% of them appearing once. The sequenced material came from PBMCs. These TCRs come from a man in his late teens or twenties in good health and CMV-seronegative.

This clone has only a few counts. The CDR3 DNA is TGTGCCAGCAGGCTTTATTCGGGAGCGGAGCAGTTCTTC. It encodes CASRLYSGAEQFF. The chain has TRBV27 and TRBJ2-1; possible D gene TRBD2, 6 bases. The CDR3 runs 13 residues. Trimming took off 6 bases at V and 10 bases at J, with 16 bases between the two ends. Germline lookup yields CDR1 MNHEY and CDR2 SMNVEV (reference sequence).

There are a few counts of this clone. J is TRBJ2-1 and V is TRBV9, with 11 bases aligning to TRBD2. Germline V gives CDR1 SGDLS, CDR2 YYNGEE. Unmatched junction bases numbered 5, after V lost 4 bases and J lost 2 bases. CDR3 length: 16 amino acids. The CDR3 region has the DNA TGTGCCAGCAGCTCCACGACTAGCGGGGCCTACAATGAGCAGTTCTTC. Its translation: CASSSTTSGAYNEQFF.

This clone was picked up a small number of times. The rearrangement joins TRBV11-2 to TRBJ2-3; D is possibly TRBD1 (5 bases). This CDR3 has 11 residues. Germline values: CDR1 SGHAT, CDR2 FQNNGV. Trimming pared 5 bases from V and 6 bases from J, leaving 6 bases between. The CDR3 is CASSAGDTQYF. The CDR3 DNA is TGTGCCAGCAGCGCAGGGGATACGCAGTATTTT.

The DNA of the CDR3 is TGTGCCTGGAGTGTACCAGGGGCTACGGCACCCGATGAGCAGTTCTTC. Translating gives CAWSVPGATAPDEQFF. The chain joins TRBV30 to TRBJ2-1; D possibly corresponds to TRBD1 (6 bases). Germline V lookup: CDR1 GTSNPN, CDR2 SVGIG (reference sequence). Trimming stripped 0 bases from V and 8 bases from J, with 20 bases between. The CDR3 is made up of 16 amino acids.

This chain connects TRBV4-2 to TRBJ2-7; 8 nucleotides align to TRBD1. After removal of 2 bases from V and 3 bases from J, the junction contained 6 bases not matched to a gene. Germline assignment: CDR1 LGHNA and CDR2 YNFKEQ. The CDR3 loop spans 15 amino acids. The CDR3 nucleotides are TGTGCCAGCAGCCAACAGGGACAGGTCGTCTACGAGCAGTACTTC. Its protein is CASSQQGQVVYEQYF.

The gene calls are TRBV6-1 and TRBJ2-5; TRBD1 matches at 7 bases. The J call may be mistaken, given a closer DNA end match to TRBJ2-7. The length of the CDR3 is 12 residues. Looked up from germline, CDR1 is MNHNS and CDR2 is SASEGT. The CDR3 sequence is CASSQGAYEQYF. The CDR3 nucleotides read TGTGCCAGCAGTCAGGGGGCCTACGAGCAGTACTTC.

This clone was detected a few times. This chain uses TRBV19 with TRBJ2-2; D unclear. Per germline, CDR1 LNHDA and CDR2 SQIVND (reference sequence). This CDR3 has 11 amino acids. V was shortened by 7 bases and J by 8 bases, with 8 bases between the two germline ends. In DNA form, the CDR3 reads TGTGCCAGTAATAGCCAGGGGGAGCTGTTTTTT. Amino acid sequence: CASNSQGELFF.

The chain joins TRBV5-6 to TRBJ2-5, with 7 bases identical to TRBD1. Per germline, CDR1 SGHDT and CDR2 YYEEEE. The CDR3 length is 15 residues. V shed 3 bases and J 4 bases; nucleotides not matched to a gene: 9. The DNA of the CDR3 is TGTGCCAGCAGCTGGCTGACAGGGTCCGCAGAGACCCAGTACTTC. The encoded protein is CASSWLTGSAETQYF. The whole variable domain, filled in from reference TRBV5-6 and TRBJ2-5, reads DAGVTQSPTHLIKTRGQQVTLRCSPKSGHDTVSWYQQALGQGPQFIFQYYEEEERQRGNFPDRFSGHQFPNYSSELNVNALLLGDSALYLCASSWLTGSAETQYFGPGTRLLVL.

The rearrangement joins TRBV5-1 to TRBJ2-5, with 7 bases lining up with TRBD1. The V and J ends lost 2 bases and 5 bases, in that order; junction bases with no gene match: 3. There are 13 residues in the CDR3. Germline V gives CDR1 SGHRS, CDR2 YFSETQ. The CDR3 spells CASSLQGWETQYF. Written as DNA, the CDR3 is TGCGCCAGCAGCTTACAGGGGTGGGAGACCCAGTACTTC.

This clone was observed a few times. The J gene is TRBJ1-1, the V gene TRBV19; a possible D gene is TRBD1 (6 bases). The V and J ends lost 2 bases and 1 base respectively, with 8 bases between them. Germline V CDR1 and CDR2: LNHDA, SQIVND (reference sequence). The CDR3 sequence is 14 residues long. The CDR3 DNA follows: TGTGCCAGTAGTATAATGACAGGGAACACTGAAGCTTTCTTT. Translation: CASSIMTGNTEAFF. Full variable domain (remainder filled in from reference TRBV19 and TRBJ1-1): DGGITQSPKYLFRKEGQNVTLSCEQNLNHDAMYWYRQDPGQGLRLIYYSQIVNDFQKGDIAEGYSVSREKKESFPLTVTSAQKNPTAFYLCASSIMTGNTEAFFGQGTRLTVV.

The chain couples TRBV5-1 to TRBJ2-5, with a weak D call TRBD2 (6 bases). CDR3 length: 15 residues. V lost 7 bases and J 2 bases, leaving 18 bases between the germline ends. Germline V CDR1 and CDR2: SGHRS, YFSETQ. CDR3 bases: TGCGCCAGCCCTACGTACGGGCGGGAACAAGAGACCCAGTACTTC. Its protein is CASPTYGREQETQYF.

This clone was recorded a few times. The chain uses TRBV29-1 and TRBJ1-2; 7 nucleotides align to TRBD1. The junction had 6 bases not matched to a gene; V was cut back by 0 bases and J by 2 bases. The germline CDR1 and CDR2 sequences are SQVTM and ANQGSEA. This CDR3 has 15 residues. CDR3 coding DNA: TGCAGCGTTGAAGAATTCGGGACAGCCAACTATGGCTACACCTTC. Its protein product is CSVEEFGTANYGYTF.

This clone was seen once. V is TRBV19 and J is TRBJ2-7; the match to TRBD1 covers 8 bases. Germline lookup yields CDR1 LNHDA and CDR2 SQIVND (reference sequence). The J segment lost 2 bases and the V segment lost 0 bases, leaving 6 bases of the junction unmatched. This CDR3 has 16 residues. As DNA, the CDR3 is TGTGCCAGTAGTATAGAGTGGGGACAGGCTGCCTACGAGCAGTACTTC. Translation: CASSIEWGQAAYEQYF.

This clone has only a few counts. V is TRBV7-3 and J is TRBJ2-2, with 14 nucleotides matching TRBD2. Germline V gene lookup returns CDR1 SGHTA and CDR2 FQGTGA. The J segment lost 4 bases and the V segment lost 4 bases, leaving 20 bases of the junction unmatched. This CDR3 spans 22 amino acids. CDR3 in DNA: TGTGCCAGCAGCTCAAGAGGACTAGCGGGGGGTTTAAGAAGCTCGGGCACCGGGGAGCTGTTTTTT. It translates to CASSSRGLAGGLRSSGTGELFF.

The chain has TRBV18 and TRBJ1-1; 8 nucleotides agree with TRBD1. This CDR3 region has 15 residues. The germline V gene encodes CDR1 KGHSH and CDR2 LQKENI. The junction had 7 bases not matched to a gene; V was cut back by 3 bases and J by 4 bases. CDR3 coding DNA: TGTGCCAGCTCACCGGACAGGGATAGCGTCACTGAAGCTTTCTTT. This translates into CASSPDRDSVTEAFF. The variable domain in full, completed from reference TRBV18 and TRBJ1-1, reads NAGVMQNPRHLVRRRGQEARLRCSPMKGHSHVYWYRQLPEEGLKFMVYLQKENIIDESGMPKERFSAEFPKEGPSILRIQQVVRGDSAAYFCASSPDRDSVTEAFFGQGTRLTVV.

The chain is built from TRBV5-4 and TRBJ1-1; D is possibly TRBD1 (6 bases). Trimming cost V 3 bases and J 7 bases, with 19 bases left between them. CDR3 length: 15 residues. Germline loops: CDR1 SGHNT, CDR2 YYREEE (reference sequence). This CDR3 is CASSSYSRGSSEAFF. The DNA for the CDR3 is TGTGCCAGCAGCTCGTATAGCAGGGGCTCTAGTGAAGCTTTCTTT.

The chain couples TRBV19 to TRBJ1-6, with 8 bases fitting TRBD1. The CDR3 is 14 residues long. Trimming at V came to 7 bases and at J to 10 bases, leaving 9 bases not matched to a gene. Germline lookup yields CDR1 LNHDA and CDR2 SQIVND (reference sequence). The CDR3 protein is CASTFQGAKSPLHF. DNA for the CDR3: TGTGCCAGTACATTTCAGGGGGCTAAGTCACCCCTCCACTTT.

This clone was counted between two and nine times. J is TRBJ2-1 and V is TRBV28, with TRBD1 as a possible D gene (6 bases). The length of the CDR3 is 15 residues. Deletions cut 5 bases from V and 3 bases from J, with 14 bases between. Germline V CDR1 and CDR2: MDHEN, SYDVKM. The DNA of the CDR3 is TGTGCCAGCAGTCTACAGGGAGAAGGCTACAATGAGCAGTTCTTC. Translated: CASSLQGEGYNEQFF.

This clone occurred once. The CDR3, as DNA: TGTGCCAGCAGCTCAGGGGGAGGATTTTTCTACGAGCAGTACTTC. This gives the protein CASSSGGGFFYEQYF. The chain uses TRBV7-6 and TRBJ2-7; perhaps TRBD1 as D (7 bases). The V and J ends lost 4 bases and 3 bases respectively, with 16 bases between them. The length of the CDR3 is 15 residues. Looked up from germline, CDR1 is SGHVS and CDR2 is FNYEAQ.

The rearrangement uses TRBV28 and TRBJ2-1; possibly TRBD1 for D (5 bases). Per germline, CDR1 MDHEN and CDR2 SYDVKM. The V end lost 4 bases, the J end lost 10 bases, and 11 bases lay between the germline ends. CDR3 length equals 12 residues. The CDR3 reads CASSSRVYEQFF. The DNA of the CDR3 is TGTGCCAGCAGTTCCAGGGTTTACGAGCAGTTCTTC. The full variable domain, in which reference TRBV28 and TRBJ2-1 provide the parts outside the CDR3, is DVKVTQSSRYLVKRTGEKVFLECVQDMDHENMFWYRQDPGLGLRLIYFSYDVKMKEKGDIPEGYSVSREKKERFSLILESASTNQTSMYLCASSSRVYEQFFGPGTRLTVL.

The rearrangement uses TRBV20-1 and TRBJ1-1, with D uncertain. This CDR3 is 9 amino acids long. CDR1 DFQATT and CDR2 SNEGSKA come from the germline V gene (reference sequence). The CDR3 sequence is CSTRSEAFF. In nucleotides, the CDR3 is TGCAGCACGAGAAGTGAAGCTTTCTTT.

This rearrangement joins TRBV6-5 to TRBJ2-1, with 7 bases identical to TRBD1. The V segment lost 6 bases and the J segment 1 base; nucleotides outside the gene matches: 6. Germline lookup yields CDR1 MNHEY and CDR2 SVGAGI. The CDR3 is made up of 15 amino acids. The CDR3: CASRLQGLSYNEQFF. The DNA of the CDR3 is TGTGCCAGCAGGCTACAGGGGCTATCCTACAATGAGCAGTTCTTC.

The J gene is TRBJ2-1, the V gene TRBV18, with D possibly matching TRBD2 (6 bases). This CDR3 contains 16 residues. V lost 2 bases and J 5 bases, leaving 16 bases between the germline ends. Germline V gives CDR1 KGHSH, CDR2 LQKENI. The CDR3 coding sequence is TGTGCCAGCTCACCAAGGTTTGGAGGGCTCGACAATGAGCAGTTCTTC. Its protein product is CASSPRFGGLDNEQFF.